A selection of T cell receptor beta chains follows, all from one sample in a study of vaccination and CD4 T cells after COVID-19. No cognate antigen is known for these TCRs. MiXCR, applied by TCRdb to the PCR reads, yields one record per CDR3 protein. The sample includes some 17,000 distinct CDR3 sequences, approximately 70% of them seen just once. Material for sequencing was CD4+ T cells from blood, cultured in vitro. These receptors originate from a human donor who had recovered from COVID-19. CDR3s include the opening cysteine and the closing phenylalanine or tryptophan. The D gene is left open where the match is weak. Some rows have no size entry. The others give once, few or many, or a class for an expanded clone.

>-|TRBV12-3/TRBV12-4|-|TRBJ1-2
TGTGCCAGCAGTCCTGCAGGGGTTTATGGCTACACCTTC
CASSPAGVYGYTF
>TRBD1|TRBV19|once|TRBJ2-5
TGTGCCAGTAGTACCCAGTCAACAGGGGGCGAACCGACCCAGTACTTC
CASSTQSTGGEPTQYF
>-|TRBV7-2|-|TRBJ1-2
TGTGCCAGCAGCTTACAGGGGACCACCACCTATGGCTACACCTTC
CASSLQGTTTYGYTF
>TRBD1|TRBV19|-|TRBJ1-1
TGTGCCAGTAGTCGGACAGGGGGAGTTGGGACTGAAGCTTTCTTT
CASSRTGGVGTEAFF
>-|TRBV6-2/TRBV6-3|-|TRBJ2-7
TGTGCCAGCAGTTACCTATCGGCCGCGGGTCCCCGCTCCTACGAGCAGTACTTC
CASSYLSAAGPRSYEQYF
>-|TRBV12-3/TRBV12-4|few|TRBJ1-5
TGTGCCAGCAGTTTTAGGGGAACGGGTCAGCCCCAGCATTTT
CASSFRGTGQPQHF
>-|TRBV7-8|-|TRBJ1-5
TGTGCCAGCAGCCCAGGTTCGGGAAATCAGCCCCAGCATTTT
CASSPGSGNQPQHF
>TRBD2|TRBV24-1|-|TRBJ2-1
TGTGCCACCAGTGATTTCCCGTCTGCGGGAGGGCCCGGAGATGAGCAGTTCTTC
CATSDFPSAGGPGDEQFF
>-|TRBV6-1|-|TRBJ1-1
TGTGCCAGCAGCCGCCCCGGCGGGGACACTGAAGCTTTCTTT
CASSRPGGDTEAFF
>TRBD2|TRBV20-1|-|TRBJ2-2
TGCAGTGCTAGACCAGCGGGAGCTAACACCGGGGAGCTGTTTTTT
CSARPAGANTGELFF
>-|TRBV6-2/TRBV6-3|-|TRBJ1-2
TGTGCCAGCAGTCCAGGGGACAAAAGGGCGACCTTC
CASSPGDKRATF
>TRBD1|TRBV15|-|TRBJ1-5
TGTGCCACCAGCAGAGATACAGGGGAGGTTCAGCCCCAGCATTTT
CATSRDTGEVQPQHF
>-|TRBV25-1|-|TRBJ1-6
TGTGCCAGCAGTGAAACCTCCTATAATTCACCCCTCCACTTT
CASSETSYNSPLHF
>TRBD1|TRBV6-1|-|TRBJ1-1
TGTGCCAGCACCCCGGAGGGGGACAGGGGATCAGGTGAAGCTTTCTTT
CASTPEGDRGSGEAFF
>-|TRBV2|-|TRBJ1-5
TGTGCCAGCAGTGGGGACACCAATCAGCCCCAGCATTTT
CASSGDTNQPQHF
>TRBD2|TRBV6-1|few|TRBJ2-7
TGTGCCAGCACGGGACTAGCGAGCGAGCAGTACTTC
CASTGLASEQYF
>TRBD1|TRBV15|-|TRBJ1-1
TGTGCCACCAGCAGACCAGGGGGCAGGGGGAACACTGAAGCTTTCTTT
CATSRPGGRGNTEAFF
>TRBD1|TRBV20-1|-|TRBJ1-5
TGCAGTGCAGGACAGGGGGCCGGCAATCAGCCCCAGCATTTT
CSAGQGAGNQPQHF
>-|TRBV15|-|TRBJ2-2
TGTGCCACCAGCGAGGACAGTGAAGACACCGGGGAGCTGTTTTTT
CATSEDSEDTGELFF
>TRBD1|TRBV3-1|-|TRBJ1-6
TGTGCCAGCAGCCCCGTTACAGGGGACTCACCCCTCCACTTT
CASSPVTGDSPLHF
>TRBD2|TRBV27|-|TRBJ2-1
TGTGCCAGCAGTTTATCACCATCAGGCGGGAGCTCCTACAATGAGCAGTTCTTC
CASSLSPSGGSSYNEQFF
>TRBD1|TRBV7-9|few|TRBJ1-1
TGTGCCAGCAGCGGCAGGACAGGGGTCAACACTGAAGCTTTCTTT
CASSGRTGVNTEAFF
>TRBD1|TRBV30|-|TRBJ1-5
TGTGCCTGGAGCAGACAGGGGTATAGCAATCAGCCCCAGCATTTT
CAWSRQGYSNQPQHF
>-|TRBV20-1|-|TRBJ1-1
TGCAGTGGAACAAGGGCTGAAGCTTTCTTT
CSGTRAEAFF
>TRBD1|TRBV6-1|-|TRBJ2-7
TGTGCCAGCAGTGCTAGAGACAGGGGCCTTCCCTACGAGCAGTACTTC
CASSARDRGLPYEQYF
>TRBD1|TRBV19|once|TRBJ1-6
TGTGCCAGTAGTATAAGGGACAGAATTCGGCTCCTCCACTTT
CASSIRDRIRLLHF
>-|TRBV6-2/TRBV6-3|once|TRBJ1-6
TGTGCCATCACGGGGACGCTCTATACGTGGTCGTGGTCACCCCTCCACTTT
CAITGTLYTWSWSPLHF
>TRBD2|TRBV19|-|TRBJ2-7
TGTGCCAGTAGTCCCCCCCCTAGCGGGAGAGGGCACGAGCAGTACTTC
CASSPPPSGRGHEQYF
>-|TRBV20-1|-|TRBJ2-2
TGCAGTGCTAGAGGTCAGGGTGGCACCGGGGAGCTGTTTTTT
CSARGQGGTGELFF
>TRBD2|TRBV7-9|few|TRBJ2-5
TGTGCCAGCAGCTCCGGACTAGCGGGGGGGACCCAGTACTTC
CASSSGLAGGTQYF
>-|TRBV10-2|-|TRBJ1-1
TGCGCCAGCAGCTCGGACTCGAACACTGAAGCTTTCTTT
CASSSDSNTEAFF
>TRBD2|TRBV15|-|TRBJ2-5
TGTGCCACCAGCAGGAGACTAGCGGGGGCCAAAGAGACCCAGTACTTC
CATSRRLAGAKETQYF
>TRBD1|TRBV6-1|-|TRBJ1-5
TGTGCCAGCAGTAAAGGTAGGGACAGCGCCCAGCCCCAGCATTTT
CASSKGRDSAQPQHF
>-|TRBV20-1|few|TRBJ1-5
TGCAGTGCGGGGGTTATTAATCAGCCCCAGCATTTT
CSAGVINQPQHF
>-|TRBV19|-|TRBJ1-5
TGTGCCAGTAGTATAGGACTGTCGCAGCCCCAGCATTTT
CASSIGLSQPQHF
>-|TRBV6-7|few|TRBJ1-1
TGTGCCAGCAGTTACACAGGAGCCCGGGGCACTGAAGCTTTCTTT
CASSYTGARGTEAFF
>-|TRBV27|-|TRBJ2-4
TGTGCCAGCAGGGACCTACGGGCCGGCAAAAACATTCAGTACTTC
CASRDLRAGKNIQYF
>-|TRBV24-1|-|TRBJ2-3
TGTGCCACCAGCCCCCATGGTCAAGATACGCAGTATTTT
CATSPHGQDTQYF
>-|TRBV27|-|TRBJ2-3
TGTGCCAGCAGTTTTATGGGTGTAGGCGGGATGGATAGCGGTCATTACACGAATACGCAGTATTTT
CASSFMGVGGMDSGHYTNTQYF
>-|TRBV7-2|-|TRBJ2-1
TGTGCCAGCAGCTTAGTAGCCAGAGACTACAATGAGCAGTTCTTC
CASSLVARDYNEQFF
>TRBD2|TRBV28|-|TRBJ2-5
TGTGCCAGCATCGGGGGGGTTCAAGAGACCCAGTACTTC
CASIGGVQETQYF